The sample holds many counts of the clone carrying this T cell receptor beta chain. The CDR3 runs 15 residues. The V gene end was trimmed by 6 bases and the J gene end by 5 bases; junction bases not matched to a gene: 11. The V gene's germline CDR1 is SGHTA and CDR2 FQGNSA. This specimen comes from a study of T cell repertoires in cytomegalovirus infection. TCRdb redid the calling of the reads with MiXCR, one entry per CDR3 protein. The sample has under 600,000 distinct CDR3 sequences; more than 15% are singletons. This clonotype was obtained from a human donor in good health (CMV status not recorded). Some clones in this sample may be carry-over from other donors' samples. This chain connects TRBV7-2 to TRBJ2-7; 9 bases fit TRBD2. The source material was CD8+ T cells from PBMCs. In DNA form, the CDR3 reads TGTGCCAGCAGTCGAGGGGCGGGAGGGCCGGACGAGCAGTACTTC. This translates into CASSRGAGGPDEQYF.